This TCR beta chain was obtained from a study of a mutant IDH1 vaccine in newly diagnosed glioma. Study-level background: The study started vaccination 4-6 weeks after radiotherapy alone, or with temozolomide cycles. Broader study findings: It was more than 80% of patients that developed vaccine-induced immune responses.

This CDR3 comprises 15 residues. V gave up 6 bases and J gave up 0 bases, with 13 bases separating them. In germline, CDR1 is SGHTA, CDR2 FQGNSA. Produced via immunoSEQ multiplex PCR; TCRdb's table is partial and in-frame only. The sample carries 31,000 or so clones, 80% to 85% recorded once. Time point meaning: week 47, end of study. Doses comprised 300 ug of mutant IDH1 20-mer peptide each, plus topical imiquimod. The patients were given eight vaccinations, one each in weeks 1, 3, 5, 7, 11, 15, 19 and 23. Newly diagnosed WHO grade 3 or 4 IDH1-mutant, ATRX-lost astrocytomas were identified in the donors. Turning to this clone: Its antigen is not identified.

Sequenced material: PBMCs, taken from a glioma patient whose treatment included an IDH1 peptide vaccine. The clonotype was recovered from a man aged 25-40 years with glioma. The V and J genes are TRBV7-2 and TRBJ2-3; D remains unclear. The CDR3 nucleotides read TGTGCCAGCAGATTCGTAGCTTCTAGCACAGATACGCAGTATTTT. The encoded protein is CASRFVASSTDTQYF.